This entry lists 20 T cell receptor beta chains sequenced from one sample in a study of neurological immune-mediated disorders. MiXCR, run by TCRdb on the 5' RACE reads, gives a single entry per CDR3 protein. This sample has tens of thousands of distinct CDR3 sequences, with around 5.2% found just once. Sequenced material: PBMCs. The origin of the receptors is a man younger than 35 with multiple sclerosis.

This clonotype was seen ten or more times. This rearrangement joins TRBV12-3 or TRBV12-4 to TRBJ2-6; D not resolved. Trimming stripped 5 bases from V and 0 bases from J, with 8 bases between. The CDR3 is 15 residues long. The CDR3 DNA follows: TGTGCCAGCAGTCCCGACAACTCTGGGGCCAACGTCCTGACTTTC. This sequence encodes CASSPDNSGANVLTF.

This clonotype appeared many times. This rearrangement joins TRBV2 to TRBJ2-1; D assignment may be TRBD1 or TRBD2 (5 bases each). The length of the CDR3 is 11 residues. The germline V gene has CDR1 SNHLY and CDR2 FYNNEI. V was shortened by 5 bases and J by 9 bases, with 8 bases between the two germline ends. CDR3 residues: CASSRDREQFF. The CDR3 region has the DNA TGTGCCAGCAGTCGGGACCGTGAGCAGTTCTTC.

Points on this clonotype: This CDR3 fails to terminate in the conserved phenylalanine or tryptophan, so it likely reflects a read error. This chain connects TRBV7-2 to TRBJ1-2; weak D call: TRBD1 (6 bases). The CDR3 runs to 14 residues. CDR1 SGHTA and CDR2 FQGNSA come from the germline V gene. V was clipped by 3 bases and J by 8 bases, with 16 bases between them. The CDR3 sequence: CASSFSSGQFGYTI. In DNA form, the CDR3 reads TGTGCCAGCAGCTTCTCTTCAGGACAGTTCGGCTACACCATC.

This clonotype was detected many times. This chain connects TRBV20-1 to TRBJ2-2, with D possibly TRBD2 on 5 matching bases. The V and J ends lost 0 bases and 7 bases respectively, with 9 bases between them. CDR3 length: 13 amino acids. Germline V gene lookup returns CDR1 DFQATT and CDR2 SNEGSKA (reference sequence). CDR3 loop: CSARDGENGELFF. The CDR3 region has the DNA TGCAGTGCTAGAGATGGGGAGAACGGGGAGCTGTTTTTT.

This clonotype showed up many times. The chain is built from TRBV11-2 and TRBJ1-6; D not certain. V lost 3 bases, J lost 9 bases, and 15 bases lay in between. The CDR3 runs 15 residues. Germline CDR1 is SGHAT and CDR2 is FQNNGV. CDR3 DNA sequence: TGTGCCAGCAGCTTGACCGATATGACGAGTTCACCCCTCCACTTT. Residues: CASSLTDMTSSPLHF.

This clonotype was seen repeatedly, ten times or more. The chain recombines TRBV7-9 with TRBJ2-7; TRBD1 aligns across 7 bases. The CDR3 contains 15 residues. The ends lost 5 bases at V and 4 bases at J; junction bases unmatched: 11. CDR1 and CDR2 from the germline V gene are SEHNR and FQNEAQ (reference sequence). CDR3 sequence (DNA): TGTGCCAGCAGCATCTACTTGGACAGGATGTACGAGCAGTACTTC. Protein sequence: CASSIYLDRMYEQYF.

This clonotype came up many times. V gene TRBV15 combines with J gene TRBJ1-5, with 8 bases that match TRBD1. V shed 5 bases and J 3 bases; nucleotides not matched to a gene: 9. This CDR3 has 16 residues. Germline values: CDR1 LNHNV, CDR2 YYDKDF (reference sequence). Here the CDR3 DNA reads TGTGCCACCAGCCGCAGAGACAGGGGAGACAATCAGCCCCAGCATTTT. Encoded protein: CATSRRDRGDNQPQHF. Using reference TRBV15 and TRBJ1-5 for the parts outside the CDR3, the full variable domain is DAMVIQNPRYQVTQFGKPVTLSCSQTLNHNVMYWYQQKSSQAPKLLFHYYDKDFNNEADTPDNFQSRRPNTSFCFLDIRSPGLGDTAMYLCATSRRDRGDNQPQHFGDGTRLSIL.

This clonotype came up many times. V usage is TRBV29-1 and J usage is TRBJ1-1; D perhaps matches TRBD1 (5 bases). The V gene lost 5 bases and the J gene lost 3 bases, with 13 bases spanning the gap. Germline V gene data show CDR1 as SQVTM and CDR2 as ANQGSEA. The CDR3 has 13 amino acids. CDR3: CSVCYRTDTEAFF. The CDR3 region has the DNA TGCAGCGTTTGTTACAGGACTGACACTGAAGCTTTCTTT.

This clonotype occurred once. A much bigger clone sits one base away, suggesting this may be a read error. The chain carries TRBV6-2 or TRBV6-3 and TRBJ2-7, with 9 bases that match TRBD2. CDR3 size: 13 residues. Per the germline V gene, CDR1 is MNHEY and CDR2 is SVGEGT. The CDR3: CASAVSGRYEQNF. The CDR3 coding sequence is TGTGCCAGCGCTGTAAGCGGGAGGTACGAGCAGAACTTC.

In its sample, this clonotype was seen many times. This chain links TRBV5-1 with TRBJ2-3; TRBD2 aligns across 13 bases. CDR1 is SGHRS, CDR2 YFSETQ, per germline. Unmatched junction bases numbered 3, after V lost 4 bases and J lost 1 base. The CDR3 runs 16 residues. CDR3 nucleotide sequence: TGCGCCAGCAGCCGAGGACTAGCGGGGGGCACAGATACGCAGTATTTT. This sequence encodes CASSRGLAGGTDTQYF. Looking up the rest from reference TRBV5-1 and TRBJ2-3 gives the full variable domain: KAGVTQTPRYLIKTRGQQVTLSCSPISGHRSVSWYQQTPGQGLQFLFEYFSETQRNKGNFPGRFSGRQFSNSRSEMNVSTLELGDSALYLCASSRGLAGGTDTQYFGPGTRLTVL.

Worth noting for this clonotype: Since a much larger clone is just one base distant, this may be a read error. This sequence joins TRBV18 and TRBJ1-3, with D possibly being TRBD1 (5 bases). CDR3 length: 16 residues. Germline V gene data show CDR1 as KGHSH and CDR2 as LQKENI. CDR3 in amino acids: CTSYGTLAGSGNTIYF. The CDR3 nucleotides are TGTACCAGCTACGGGACCCTTGCAGGCTCTGGAAACACCATATATTTT.

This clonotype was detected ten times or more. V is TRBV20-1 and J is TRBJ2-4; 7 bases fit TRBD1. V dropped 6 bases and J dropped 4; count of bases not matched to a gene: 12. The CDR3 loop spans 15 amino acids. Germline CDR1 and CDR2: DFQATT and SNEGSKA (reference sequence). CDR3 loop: CSAPRPGQLKNIQYF. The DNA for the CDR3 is TGCAGTGCCCCCCGCCCGGGACAGCTAAAAAACATTCAGTACTTC.

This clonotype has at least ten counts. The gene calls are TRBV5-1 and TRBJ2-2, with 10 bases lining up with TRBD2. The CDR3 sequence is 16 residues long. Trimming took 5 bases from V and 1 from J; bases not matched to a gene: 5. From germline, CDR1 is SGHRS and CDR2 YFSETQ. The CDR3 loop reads CASRISSGGNTGELFF. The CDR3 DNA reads TGCGCCAGCAGGATTTCTAGCGGGGGGAACACCGGGGAGCTGTTTTTT.

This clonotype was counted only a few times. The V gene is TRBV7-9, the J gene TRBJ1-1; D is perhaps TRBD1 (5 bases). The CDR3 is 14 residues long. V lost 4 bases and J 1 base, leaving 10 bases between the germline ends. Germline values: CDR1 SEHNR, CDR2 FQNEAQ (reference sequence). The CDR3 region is CASSWGRANTEAFF. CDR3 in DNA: TGTGCCAGCAGCTGGGGACGGGCGAACACTGAAGCTTTCTTT. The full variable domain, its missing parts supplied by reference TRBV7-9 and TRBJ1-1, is DTGVSQNPRHKITKRGQNVTFRCDPISEHNRLYWYRQTLGQGPEFLTYFQNEAQLEKSRLLSDRFSAERPKGSFSTLEIQRTEQGDSAMYLCASSWGRANTEAFFGQGTRLTVV.

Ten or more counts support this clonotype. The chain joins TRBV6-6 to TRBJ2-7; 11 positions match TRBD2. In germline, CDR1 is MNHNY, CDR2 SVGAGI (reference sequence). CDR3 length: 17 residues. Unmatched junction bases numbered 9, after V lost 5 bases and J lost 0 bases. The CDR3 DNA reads TGTGCCAGCAGTGGACCACCTAGCGGGGGGTTCTCCTACGAGCAGTACTTC. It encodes CASSGPPSGGFSYEQYF.

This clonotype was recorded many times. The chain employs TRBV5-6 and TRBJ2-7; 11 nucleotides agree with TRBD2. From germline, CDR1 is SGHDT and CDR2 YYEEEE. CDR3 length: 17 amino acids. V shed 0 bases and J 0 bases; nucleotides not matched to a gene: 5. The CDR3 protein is CASSLALAGVSSYEQYF. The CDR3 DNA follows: TGTGCCAGCAGCTTGGCACTAGCGGGGGTTAGCTCCTACGAGCAGTACTTC.

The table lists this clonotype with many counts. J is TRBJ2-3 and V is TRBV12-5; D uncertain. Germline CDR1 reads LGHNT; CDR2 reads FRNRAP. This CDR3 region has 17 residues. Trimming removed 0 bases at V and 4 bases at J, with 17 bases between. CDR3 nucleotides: TGTGCTAGTGGTTTGGTACTGACTCGTCAGGTTGCAGATACGCAGTATTTT. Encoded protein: CASGLVLTRQVADTQYF.

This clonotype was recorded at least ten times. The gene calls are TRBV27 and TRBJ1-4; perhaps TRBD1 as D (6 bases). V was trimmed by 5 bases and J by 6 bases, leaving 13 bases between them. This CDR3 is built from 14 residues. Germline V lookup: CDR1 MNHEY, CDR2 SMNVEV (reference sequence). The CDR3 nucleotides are TGTGCCAGCAGTCTGGCGGGGGCAGATGAAAAACTGTTTTTT. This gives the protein CASSLAGADEKLFF.

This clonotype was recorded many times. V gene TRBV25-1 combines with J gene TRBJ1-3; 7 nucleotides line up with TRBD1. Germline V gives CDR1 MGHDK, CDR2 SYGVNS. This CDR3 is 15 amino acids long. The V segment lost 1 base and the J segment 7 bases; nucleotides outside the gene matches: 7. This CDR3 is CASSESRQGGNTIYF. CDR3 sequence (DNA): TGTGCCAGCAGTGAATCGCGACAGGGCGGGAACACCATATATTTT.

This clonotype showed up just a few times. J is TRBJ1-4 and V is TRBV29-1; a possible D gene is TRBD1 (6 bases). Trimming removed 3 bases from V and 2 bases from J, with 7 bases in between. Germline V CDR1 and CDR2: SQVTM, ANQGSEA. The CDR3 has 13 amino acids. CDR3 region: CSVERGTNEKLFF. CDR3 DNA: TGCAGCGTTGAGAGGGGGACTAATGAAAAACTGTTTTTT.